The 15 T cell receptor beta chains reported below all come from one sample, sequenced in a study of CD8+ T cells in alopecia areata. cDNA reverse transcribed from extracted RNA served as the sequencing template. Sequenced by immunoSEQ multiplex PCR; TCRdb stores in-frame clones only, minus some. This table has around 13,000 clones, 68% appearing once. The treatment here: oral pan-JAK inhibitor, 5-10 mg twice daily. The investigators collected lesional scalp punch biopsies and peripheral blood from alopecia areata patients. Sequencing was performed on skin, taken at week 4, from a patient treated with tofacitinib. The receptors come from a human donor with alopecia areata.

V usage is TRBV18 and J usage is TRBJ2-5; D gene unclear. The DNA end is more similar to TRBJ2-7, so the J call may be wrong. In germline, CDR1 is KGHSH, CDR2 LQKENI. The CDR3 is made up of 16 amino acids. CDR3 sequence (DNA): TGTGCCAGCTCACCACTCACACCAAAATCCCCCTACGAGCAGTACTTC. This encodes CASSPLTPKSPYEQYF.

The chain recombines TRBV18 with TRBJ1-1; D perhaps matches TRBD1 (6 bases). The CDR3 covers 13 residues. Trimming removed 6 bases at V and 9 bases at J, with 17 bases between. Per germline, CDR1 KGHSH and CDR2 LQKENI. This chain's CDR3 is CASSPPDRNQAFF. The CDR3 bases are TGTGCCAGCTCGCCCCCCGACAGGAACCAAGCTTTCTTT.

The chain joins TRBV5-1 to TRBJ2-7; no reliable D call. The germline V gene encodes CDR1 SGHRS and CDR2 YFSETQ. The CDR3 runs 16 residues. Trimming took off 0 bases at V and 3 bases at J, with 16 bases between the two ends. The CDR3: CASSLGSGPFGYEQYF. Written as DNA, the CDR3 is TGCGCCAGCAGCTTGGGGTCAGGACCCTTCGGCTACGAGCAGTACTTC.

The chain employs TRBV4-1 and TRBJ1-3; D not resolved. Germline V lookup: CDR1 MGHRA, CDR2 YSYEKL. V was pared by 2 bases and J by 0 bases, with 14 bases between. The CDR3 consists of 17 residues. CDR3 protein: CASSQRAGRTSGNTIYF. CDR3 nucleotides: TGCGCCAGCAGCCAAAGGGCCGGGCGGACCTCTGGAAACACCATATATTTT.

V usage is TRBV7-8 and J usage is TRBJ2-1, with D possibly being TRBD2 (6 bases). CDR3 length: 15 residues. Trimming took 0 bases from V and 7 from J, leaving 13 bases between them. Germline V gives CDR1 SGHVS, CDR2 FQNEAQ. The CDR3 DNA reads as TGTGCCAGCAGCTTAGCGGTGGCGGGGTCGAATGAGCAGTTCTTC. Its translation: CASSLAVAGSNEQFF.

This clone has just a few counts. The chain has TRBV23-1 and TRBJ2-7; tentatively, D is TRBD2 (5 bases). TRBV23-1 is filed as an ORF, its function uncertain. The CDR3 runs to 17 residues. V dropped 0 bases and J dropped 4 bases, with 19 bases sitting between them. As DNA, the CDR3 is TGCGCCAGCAGTCAATCGGCAGAGCGGACGGACCTTTACGAGCAGTACTTC. This encodes CASSQSAERTDLYEQYF.

This clone has more than one count but fewer than ten. This sequence joins TRBV6-5 and TRBJ1-2, with 7 bases aligning to TRBD1. CDR3 size: 15 residues. In germline, CDR1 is MNHEY, CDR2 SVGAGI. J was trimmed by 2 bases and V by 8 bases; bases with no gene match: 11. CDR3 region: CASASGGAFNYGYTF. Here the CDR3 DNA reads TGTGCCAGCGCCTCAGGGGGGGCCTTCAACTATGGCTACACCTTC.

V and J are TRBV5-1 and TRBJ2-7; D gene ambiguous. V shed 2 bases and J shed 3 bases, with 9 bases lying between them. CDR3 size: 13 residues. CDR1 SGHRS and CDR2 YFSETQ come from the germline V gene. In DNA form, the CDR3 reads TGCGCCAGCAGCTTTTCGAACAACTACGAGCAGTACTTC. Its translation: CASSFSNNYEQYF.

As DNA, the CDR3 is TGTGCCAGCAGCTTTAGACAGCCCTGGGAGGAAAAACTGTTTTTT. Protein product: CASSFRQPWEEKLFF. The gene calls are TRBV5-6 and TRBJ1-4; D might be TRBD1 (5 bases). CDR1 and CDR2 from the germline V gene are SGHDT and YYEEEE. This CDR3 region has 15 residues. Trimming shortened V by 2 bases and J by 8 bases, and 16 bases separated the two germline ends.

The chain uses TRBV5-1 and TRBJ1-2; no reliable D call. The germline V gene has CDR1 SGHRS and CDR2 YFSETQ. CDR3 length equals 13 residues. V was clipped by 0 bases and J by 2 bases, with 5 bases between them. The CDR3 region is CASSLAENYGYTF. CDR3 DNA: TGCGCCAGCAGCTTGGCGGAAAACTATGGCTACACCTTC. Full variable domain (outside the CDR3, taken from reference TRBV5-1 and TRBJ1-2): KAGVTQTPRYLIKTRGQQVTLSCSPISGHRSVSWYQQTPGQGLQFLFEYFSETQRNKGNFPGRFSGRQFSNSRSEMNVSTLELGDSALYLCASSLAENYGYTFGSGTRLTVV.

In this sample, this clone turned up a few times. The rearrangement joins TRBV11-1 to TRBJ2-7, with D perhaps matching TRBD1 (5 bases). The length of the CDR3 is 15 residues. The germline V and J ends were trimmed by 2 bases and 6 bases, with 17 bases remaining between them. Germline assignment: CDR1 SGHAT and CDR2 FQDESV (reference sequence). As DNA, the CDR3 is TGTGCCAGCAGCTTAAACGCCGGCAGGGTATCCGAGCAGTACTTC. Amino acid sequence: CASSLNAGRVSEQYF.

This clone was observed a few times. The identical CDR3 is also encoded by other nucleotide sequences in the sample. The chain employs TRBV7-2 and TRBJ1-1; maybe TRBD1 (5 bases). CDR3 length: 14 amino acids. V was clipped by 5 bases and J by 3 bases, with 13 bases between them. Per the germline V gene, CDR1 is SGHTA and CDR2 is FQGNSA. The CDR3 bases are TGTGCCAGCAGCGCCCGGGGGGGGTACACTGAAGCTTTCTTT. Encoded protein: CASSARGGYTEAFF.

The gene calls are TRBV6-5 and TRBJ1-6; D gene uncertain. The CDR3 length is 13 residues. Trimming took off 2 bases at V and 10 bases at J, with 9 bases between the two ends. Germline V lookup: CDR1 MNHEY, CDR2 SVGAGI. The CDR3 region has the DNA TGTGCCAGCAGTTACCTACCACAGTCACCCCTCCACTTT. This translates into CASSYLPQSPLHF.

The rearrangement joins TRBV7-8 to TRBJ1-2; TRBD1 matches 9 bases. Germline CDR1 is SGHVS and CDR2 is FQNEAQ. V trimming: 4 bases; J trimming: 8 bases; junction bases outside the gene matches: 20. This CDR3 region has 18 residues. The CDR3 reads CASSSSYPGTGIFRGYTF. In DNA form, the CDR3 reads TGTGCCAGCAGCTCGTCCTACCCCGGGACAGGGATATTCAGGGGCTACACCTTC.

This chain uses TRBV6-5 with TRBJ2-7; D is ambiguous. Germline V lookup: CDR1 MNHEY, CDR2 SVGAGI. The V end lost 4 bases, the J end lost 1 base, and 11 bases lay between the germline ends. The CDR3 spans 14 residues. The CDR3 DNA is TGTGCCAGCAGTTCCGGTTGGGGATCCTACGAGCAGTACTTC. Protein sequence: CASSSGWGSYEQYF.